This TCR beta chain was observed in a study of blood T cell repertoires in COVID-19. The wider study: The analysed material was cDNA or gDNA that came from T cells, B-cell-depleted T cells, or PBMCs.

Germline V gene data show CDR1 as GTSNPN and CDR2 as SVGIG (reference sequence). The trim removed 2 bases at V and 5 bases at J, leaving 8 bases unmatched. This CDR3 spans 14 amino acids. Sequenced by immunoSEQ multiplex PCR; TCRdb stores in-frame clones only, minus some. The repertoire consists of approximately 340,000 clones, with 87% occurring once and the leading ten covering roughly 9.9%. Sequenced material: peripheral blood. The V call is TRBV30, the J call TRBJ1-2, with TRBD1 matching 7 bases. The source of this sequence is a man aged 30-40 years with COVID-19, enrolled during active disease. The CDR3 protein is CAWSPGGSRYGYTF. CDR3 bases: TGTGCCTGGAGTCCAGGGGGTTCCAGGTATGGCTACACCTTC.